Listed here is a single T cell receptor (beta chain). This record belongs to a study of blood T cell repertoires in COVID-19. Study information: COVID-19 samples from acute and convalescent phases originated in the United States, Italy and Spain. Sources were T cells, B-cell-depleted T cells, or PBMCs; the material itself was cDNA or gDNA.

In the original processing: Scientists estimated how many nucleated cells there were by amplifying reference gene primers. Assay used: immunoSEQ multiplex PCR; TCRdb lists only in-frame clones, some missing. V, J and clone size are those of that table, while D and trimming were read from the DNA. The data hold approximately 390,000 clones, with nearly 90% observed a single time. This clonotype was obtained from a man between 18 and 35 years old with active or convalescent COVID-19. Material: peripheral blood.

For the CDR3, the DNA is TGTGCCAGCAGCTTGGGACAGCCTAACTACTACGAGCAGTACTTC. Translating gives CASSLGQPNYYEQYF. This chain links TRBV5-4 with TRBJ2-7; possibly TRBD1 for D (5 bases). Trimming stripped 0 bases from V and 3 bases from J, with 13 bases between. The CDR3 totals 15 residues. Germline V CDR1 and CDR2: SGHNT, YYREEE (reference sequence).